A single sample gave rise to the 22 T cell receptor beta chains below, sequenced in a study of cytomegalovirus exposure and HLA in healthy donors listed by TCRdb under 2017. Libraries were made using the immunoSEQ multiplex PCR assay. A mixture of 60 forward primers for TCR Vbeta segments and 13 reverse primers for TCR Jbeta segments was used in the multiplex PCR. TCRdb obtained this table from immuneACCESS and retained in-frame rearrangements with V and J assigned. These tables miss some clones; where compared with another copy, unresolved V genes account for less than half of the shortfall, and the remainder is unexplained. For this sample the table gives 110,000 to 150,000 clones, of which 70% to 80% were detected only once. Roughly 2% of the sample is taken by the ten largest. The sample was PBMCs. The receptors stem from a woman aged 60-75 years in good health and CMV-seropositive.

The rearrangement joins TRBV2 to TRBJ1-1; 9 bases are shared with TRBD1. Germline values: CDR1 SNHLY, CDR2 FYNNEI. The CDR3 is 17 residues long. V was pared by 7 bases and J by 4 bases, with 16 bases of the junction left unmatched. CDR3 coding DNA: TGTGCCAGCACTCGATTGGGACAGGGAATGCGTGGCACTGAAGCTTTCTTT. This codes for CASTRLGQGMRGTEAFF.

This clone was picked up one time. The chain employs TRBV30 and TRBJ1-2; D ambiguous. There are 13 residues in the CDR3. CDR1 and CDR2 from the germline V gene are GTSNPN and SVGIG (reference sequence). The ends were cut back, 2 bases at V and 5 bases at J, with 12 bases in the middle. CDR3 loop: CAWSLGGRYGYTF. The CDR3 coding sequence is TGTGCCTGGAGTCTGGGAGGTAGATATGGCTACACCTTC.

The V and J genes are TRBV6-5 and TRBJ1-2; D gene ambiguous. Germline V gene sequence: CDR1 MNHEY, CDR2 SVGAGI. V was cut by 5 bases and J by 3 bases, with 10 bases left in between. There are 13 residues in the CDR3. CDR3 in amino acids: CASSDNRYYGYTF. Written as DNA, the CDR3 is TGTGCCAGCAGTGACAACAGATACTATGGCTACACCTTC.

The chain is built from TRBV19 and TRBJ2-5; D is uncertain. CDR1 and CDR2 (germline): LNHDA, SQIVND (reference sequence). V was shortened by 5 bases and J by 5 bases, with 15 bases between the two germline ends. The CDR3 runs 14 residues. The CDR3 DNA reads as TGTGCCAGTAGTCCGCCGACAAGCTGGGAGACCCAGTACTTC. It encodes CASSPPTSWETQYF.

The rearrangement joins TRBV5-4 to TRBJ2-3; D possibly corresponds to TRBD1 (6 bases). The germline CDR1 and CDR2 sequences are SGHNT and YYREEE (reference sequence). V dropped 4 bases and J dropped 1 base, with 10 bases sitting between them. This CDR3 has 14 residues. CDR3 in amino acids: CASSPAGGTDTQYF. The DNA of the CDR3 is TGTGCCAGCAGCCCCGCAGGGGGCACAGATACGCAGTATTTT.

The chain combines TRBV28 with TRBJ1-2; perhaps TRBD1 as D (6 bases). V was pared by 1 base and J by 7 bases, with 16 bases between. The CDR3 totals 15 residues. The germline CDR1 and CDR2 sequences are MDHEN and SYDVKM. The CDR3 loop reads CASSLYRGGGGGYTF. DNA for the CDR3: TGTGCCAGCAGTTTATACCGCGGGGGGGGCGGTGGCTACACCTTC.

This chain connects TRBV5-1 to TRBJ2-1; TRBD1 matches 8 bases. The CDR3 spans 15 residues. Germline CDR1 and CDR2: SGHRS and YFSETQ. V lost 3 bases to trimming and J lost 9 bases; unmatched junction nucleotides: 11. The DNA of the CDR3 is TGCGCCAGCAGCTCAATGGGACAGGAGGACAGTGAGCAGTTCTTC. Protein product: CASSSMGQEDSEQFF.

The chain is built from TRBV19 and TRBJ2-1, with TRBD2 matching 7 bases. Germline loops: CDR1 LNHDA, CDR2 SQIVND (reference sequence). The trim removed 6 bases at V and 3 bases at J, leaving 11 bases unmatched. The CDR3 spans 16 residues. This CDR3 is CASRSLGSGRYNEQFF. The CDR3 bases are TGTGCCAGTAGATCCCTGGGTAGCGGGCGCTACAATGAGCAGTTCTTC.

The V call is TRBV7-8, the J call TRBJ2-7; tentative D call: TRBD1 (6 bases). Germline-derived CDR1 and CDR2 are SGHVS and FQNEAQ. CDR3 length: 15 residues. V was trimmed by 2 bases and J by 2 bases, leaving 13 bases between them. The CDR3 coding sequence is TGTGCCAGCAGCTTACGGGACACTCTAACCTACGAGCAGTACTTC. Its protein is CASSLRDTLTYEQYF.

The chain links TRBV4-1 to TRBJ1-1, with 9 bases aligning to TRBD1. This CDR3 spans 14 amino acids. Germline V CDR1 and CDR2: MGHRA, YSYEKL. Trimming removed 5 bases from V and 5 bases from J; junction bases left unmatched: 6. DNA of the CDR3: TGCGCCAGCAGCACAGGACAGGGGTGGACTGAAGCTTTCTTT. As protein: CASSTGQGWTEAFF.

This chain links TRBV5-6 with TRBJ1-2, with 10 bases that match TRBD1. There are 17 residues in the CDR3. CDR1 and CDR2 from the germline V gene are SGHDT and YYEEEE. With V trimmed by 0 bases and J by 1 base, 6 bases remained unmatched. CDR3 sequence (DNA): TGTGCCAGCAGCTTGGCGCGCCGGGACAGGGGTAACTATGGCTACACCTTC. Residues: CASSLARRDRGNYGYTF.

This clone was observed a few times. The chain recombines TRBV4-1 with TRBJ1-1, with TRBD1 matching over 10 bases. The CDR3 is 17 amino acids. Per germline, CDR1 MGHRA and CDR2 YSYEKL. J lost 5 bases, V lost 3 bases, and 12 bases had no gene match. The CDR3 region is CASSQGTGAVRRTEAFF. In DNA form, the CDR3 reads TGCGCCAGCAGCCAGGGGACAGGGGCGGTGAGGAGGACTGAAGCTTTCTTT.

J is TRBJ2-1 and V is TRBV7-9, with 9 bases identical to TRBD2. The CDR3 loop spans 15 amino acids. Unmatched junction bases numbered 5, after V lost 1 base and J lost 7 bases. Germline CDR1 is SEHNR and CDR2 is FQNEAQ (reference sequence). The CDR3 sequence: CASSLVSSGKNEQFF. The CDR3 DNA follows: TGTGCCAGCAGCTTAGTGTCTAGCGGGAAGAATGAGCAGTTCTTC. Filled out from reference TRBV7-9 and TRBJ2-1, the complete variable domain reads DTGVSQNPRHKITKRGQNVTFRCDPISEHNRLYWYRQTLGQGPEFLTYFQNEAQLEKSRLLSDRFSAERPKGSFSTLEIQRTEQGDSAMYLCASSLVSSGKNEQFFGPGTRLTVL.

The rearrangement joins TRBV6-6 to TRBJ1-6; TRBD1 matches 8 bases. This CDR3 spans 14 amino acids. The germline gives CDR1 MNHNY, CDR2 SVGAGI (reference sequence). The ends lost 6 bases at V and 5 bases at J; junction bases unmatched: 3. CDR3 residues: CASRAGQDNSPLHF. The CDR3 DNA is TGTGCCAGCAGAGCGGGACAGGATAATTCACCCCTCCACTTT.

V is TRBV5-1 and J is TRBJ2-6; maybe TRBD1 (5 bases). Trimming shortened V by 3 bases and J by 0 bases, and 13 bases separated the two germline ends. Germline CDR1 is SGHRS and CDR2 is YFSETQ. The CDR3 length is 17 residues. Written as DNA, the CDR3 is TGCGCCAGCAGCTGGGGTCTCGACAGCTCTGGGGCCAACGTCCTGACTTTC. Translating it yields CASSWGLDSSGANVLTF.

The gene calls are TRBV27 and TRBJ1-1, with D tentatively TRBD1 (5 bases). The CDR3 runs 15 residues. Germline V lookup: CDR1 MNHEY, CDR2 SMNVEV (reference sequence). The ends were cut back, 2 bases at V and 3 bases at J, with 13 bases in the middle. CDR3 in amino acids: CASSLRSGGDTEAFF. CDR3 in DNA: TGTGCCAGCAGTTTAAGATCGGGGGGAGACACTGAAGCTTTCTTT.

This chain uses TRBV6-1 with TRBJ2-1; D is ambiguous. The CDR3 is 11 amino acids. V dropped 1 base and J dropped 13 bases, with 8 bases sitting between them. Germline V gene sequence: CDR1 MNHNS, CDR2 SASEGT. This chain's CDR3 is CASSEDVLQFF. The CDR3 coding sequence is TGTGCCAGCAGTGAAGATGTACTCCAGTTCTTC.

This clone was counted a single time. A junction end diverges from the germline sequence, so it may reflect a read error. The chain has TRBV6-1 and TRBJ2-7, with 7 bases fitting TRBD2. Per the germline V gene, CDR1 is MNHNS and CDR2 is SASEGT. This CDR3 has 15 residues. For the CDR3, the DNA is TGTGCCAGCAGCGCGACTAGCTGGAGCTCCTACGAGCGGTACTTC. Protein: CASSATSWSSYERYF.

V and J are TRBV9 and TRBJ2-1, with 7 bases identical to TRBD2. The CDR3 contains 16 residues. CDR1 SGDLS and CDR2 YYNGEE come from the germline V gene. V was clipped by 4 bases and J by 0 bases; unmatched bases: 7. The CDR3 loop is CASSRAGPSSYNEQFF. The CDR3 region has the DNA TGTGCCAGCAGCCGAGCGGGACCGAGCTCCTACAATGAGCAGTTCTTC.

As regards this clone: It is unclear where the CDR3 begins or ends on the DNA, so no DNA is shown, and the CDR3 is as TCRdb lists it. The J gene is TRBJ1-5, the V gene TRBV21-1; the table names TRBD1, a call not compared with the DNA. TRBV21-1 represents a pseudogene. The CDR3 has 16 residues if both end residues are counted. Here the CDR3 reads CASSKVGQGSNQPQHF.

This clone was counted only a few times. J is TRBJ2-6 and V is TRBV6-5, with D tentatively TRBD2 (7 bases). V was clipped by 8 bases and J by 4 bases, with 15 bases between them. Germline CDR1 is MNHEY and CDR2 is SVGAGI. The CDR3 totals 15 residues. The CDR3 DNA reads TGTGCCAGCCAAGGGGGGGGGTTAGGGGCCAACGTCCTGACTTTC. It yields the protein CASQGGGLGANVLTF.

This clone has more than one count but fewer than ten. Other DNA sequences in the same sample also yield this CDR3. V gene TRBV7-8 combines with J gene TRBJ2-7; maybe TRBD2 (6 bases). The CDR3 is 15 amino acids. CDR1 SGHVS and CDR2 FQNEAQ come from the germline V gene. V lost 0 bases, J lost 1 base, and 10 bases lay in between. In DNA, the CDR3 is TGTGCCAGCAGCTTAGCTGGGACTGTATCCTACGAGCAGTACTTC. It translates to CASSLAGTVSYEQYF.